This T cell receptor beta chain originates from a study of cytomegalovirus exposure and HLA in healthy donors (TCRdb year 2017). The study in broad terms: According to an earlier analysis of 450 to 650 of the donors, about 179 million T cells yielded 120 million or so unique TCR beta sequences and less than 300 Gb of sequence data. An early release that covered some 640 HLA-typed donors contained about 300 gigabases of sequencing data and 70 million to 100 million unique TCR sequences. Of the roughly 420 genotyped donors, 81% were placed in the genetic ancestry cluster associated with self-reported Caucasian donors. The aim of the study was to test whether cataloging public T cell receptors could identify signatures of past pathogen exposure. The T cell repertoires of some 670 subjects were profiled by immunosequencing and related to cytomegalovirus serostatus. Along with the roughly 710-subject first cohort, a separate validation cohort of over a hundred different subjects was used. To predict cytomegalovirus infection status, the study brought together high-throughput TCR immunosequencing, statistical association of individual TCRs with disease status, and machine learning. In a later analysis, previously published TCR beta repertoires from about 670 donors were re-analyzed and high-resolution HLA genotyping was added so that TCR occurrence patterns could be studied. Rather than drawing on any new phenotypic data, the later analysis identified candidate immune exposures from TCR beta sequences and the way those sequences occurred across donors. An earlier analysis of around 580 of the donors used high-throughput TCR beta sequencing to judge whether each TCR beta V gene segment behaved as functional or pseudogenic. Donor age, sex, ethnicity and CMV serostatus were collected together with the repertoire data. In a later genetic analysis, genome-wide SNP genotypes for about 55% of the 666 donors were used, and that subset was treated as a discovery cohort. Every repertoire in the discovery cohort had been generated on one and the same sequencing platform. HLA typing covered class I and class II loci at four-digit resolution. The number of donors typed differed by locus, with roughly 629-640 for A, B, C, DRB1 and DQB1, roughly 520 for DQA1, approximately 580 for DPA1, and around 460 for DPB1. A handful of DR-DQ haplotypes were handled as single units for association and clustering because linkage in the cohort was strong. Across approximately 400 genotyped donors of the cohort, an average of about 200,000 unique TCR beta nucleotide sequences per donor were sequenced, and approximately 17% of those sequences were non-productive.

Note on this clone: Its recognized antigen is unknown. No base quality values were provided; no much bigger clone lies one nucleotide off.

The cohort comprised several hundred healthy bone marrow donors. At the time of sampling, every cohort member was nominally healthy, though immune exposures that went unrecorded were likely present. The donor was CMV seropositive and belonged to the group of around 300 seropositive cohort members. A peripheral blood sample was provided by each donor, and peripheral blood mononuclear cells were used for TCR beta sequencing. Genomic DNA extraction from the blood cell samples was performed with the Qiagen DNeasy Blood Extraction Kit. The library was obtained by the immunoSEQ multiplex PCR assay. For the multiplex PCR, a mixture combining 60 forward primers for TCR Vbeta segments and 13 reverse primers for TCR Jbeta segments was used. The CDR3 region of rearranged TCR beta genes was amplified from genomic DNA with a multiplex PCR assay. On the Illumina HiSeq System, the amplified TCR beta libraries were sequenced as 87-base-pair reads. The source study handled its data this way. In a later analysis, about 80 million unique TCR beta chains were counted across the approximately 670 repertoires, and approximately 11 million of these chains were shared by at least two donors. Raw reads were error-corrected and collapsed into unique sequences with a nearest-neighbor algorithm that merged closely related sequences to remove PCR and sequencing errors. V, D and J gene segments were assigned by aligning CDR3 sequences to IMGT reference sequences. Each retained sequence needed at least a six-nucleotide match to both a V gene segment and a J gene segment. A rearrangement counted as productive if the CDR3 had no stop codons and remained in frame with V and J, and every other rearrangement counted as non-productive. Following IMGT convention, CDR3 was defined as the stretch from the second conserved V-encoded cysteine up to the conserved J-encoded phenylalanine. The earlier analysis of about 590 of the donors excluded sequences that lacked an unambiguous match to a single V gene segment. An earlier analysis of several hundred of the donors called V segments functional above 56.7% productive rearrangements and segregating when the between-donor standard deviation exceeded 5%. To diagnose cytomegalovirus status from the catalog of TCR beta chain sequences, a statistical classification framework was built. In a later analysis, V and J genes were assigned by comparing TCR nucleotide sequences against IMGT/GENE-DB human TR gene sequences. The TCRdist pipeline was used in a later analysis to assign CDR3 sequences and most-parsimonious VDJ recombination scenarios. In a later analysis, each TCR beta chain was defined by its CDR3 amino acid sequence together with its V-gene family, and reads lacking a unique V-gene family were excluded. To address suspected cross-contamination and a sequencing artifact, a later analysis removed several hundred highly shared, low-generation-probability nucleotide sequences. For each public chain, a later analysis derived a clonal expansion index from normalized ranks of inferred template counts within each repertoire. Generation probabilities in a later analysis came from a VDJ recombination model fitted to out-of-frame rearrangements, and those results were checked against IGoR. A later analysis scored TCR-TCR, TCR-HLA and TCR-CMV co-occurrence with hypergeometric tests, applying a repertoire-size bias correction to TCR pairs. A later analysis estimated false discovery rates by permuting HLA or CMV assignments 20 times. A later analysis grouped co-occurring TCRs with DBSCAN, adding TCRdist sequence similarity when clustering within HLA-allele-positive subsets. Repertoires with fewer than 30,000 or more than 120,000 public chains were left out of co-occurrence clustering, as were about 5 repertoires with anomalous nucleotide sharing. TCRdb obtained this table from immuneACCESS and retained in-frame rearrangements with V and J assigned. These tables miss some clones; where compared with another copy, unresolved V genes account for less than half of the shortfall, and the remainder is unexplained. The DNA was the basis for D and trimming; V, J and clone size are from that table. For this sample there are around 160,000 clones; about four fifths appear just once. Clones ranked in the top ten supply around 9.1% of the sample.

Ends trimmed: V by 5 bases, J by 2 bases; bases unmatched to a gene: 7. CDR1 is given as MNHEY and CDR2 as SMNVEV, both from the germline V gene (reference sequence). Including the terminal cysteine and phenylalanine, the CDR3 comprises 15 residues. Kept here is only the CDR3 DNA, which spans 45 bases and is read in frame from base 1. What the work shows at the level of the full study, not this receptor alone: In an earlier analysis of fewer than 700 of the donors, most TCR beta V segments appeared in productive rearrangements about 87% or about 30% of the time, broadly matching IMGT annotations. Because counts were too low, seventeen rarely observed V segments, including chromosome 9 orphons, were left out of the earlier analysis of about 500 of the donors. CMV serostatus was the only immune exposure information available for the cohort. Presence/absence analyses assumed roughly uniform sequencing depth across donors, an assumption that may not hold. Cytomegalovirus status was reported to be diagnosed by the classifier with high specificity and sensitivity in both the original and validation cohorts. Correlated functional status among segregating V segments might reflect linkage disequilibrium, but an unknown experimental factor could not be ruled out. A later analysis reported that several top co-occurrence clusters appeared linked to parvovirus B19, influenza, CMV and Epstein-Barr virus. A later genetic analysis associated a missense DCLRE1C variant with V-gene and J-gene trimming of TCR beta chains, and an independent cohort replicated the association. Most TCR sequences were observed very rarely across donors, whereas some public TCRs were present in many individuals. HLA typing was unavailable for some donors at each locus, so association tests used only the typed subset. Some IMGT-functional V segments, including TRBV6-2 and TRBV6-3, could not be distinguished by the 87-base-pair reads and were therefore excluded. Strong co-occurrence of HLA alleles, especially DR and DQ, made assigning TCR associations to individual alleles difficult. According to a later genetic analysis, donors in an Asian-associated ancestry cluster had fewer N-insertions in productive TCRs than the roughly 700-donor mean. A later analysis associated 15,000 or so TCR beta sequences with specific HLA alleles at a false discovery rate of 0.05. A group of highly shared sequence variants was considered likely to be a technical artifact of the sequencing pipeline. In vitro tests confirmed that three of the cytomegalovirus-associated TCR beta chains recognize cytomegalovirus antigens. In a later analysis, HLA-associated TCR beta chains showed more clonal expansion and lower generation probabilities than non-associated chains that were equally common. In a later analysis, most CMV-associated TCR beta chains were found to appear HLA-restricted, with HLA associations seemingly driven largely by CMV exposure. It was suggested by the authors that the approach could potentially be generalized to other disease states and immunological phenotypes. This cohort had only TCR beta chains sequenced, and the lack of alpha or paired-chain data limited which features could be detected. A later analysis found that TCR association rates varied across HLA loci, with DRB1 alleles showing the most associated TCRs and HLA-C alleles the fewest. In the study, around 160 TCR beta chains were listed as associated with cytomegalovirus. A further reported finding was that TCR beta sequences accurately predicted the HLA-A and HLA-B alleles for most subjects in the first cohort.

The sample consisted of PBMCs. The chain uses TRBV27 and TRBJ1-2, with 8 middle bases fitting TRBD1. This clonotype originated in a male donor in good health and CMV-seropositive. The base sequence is TGTGCCAGCAGTGCGCAACGGACAGGGAACTATGGCTACACCTTC. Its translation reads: CASSAQRTGNYGYTF.